The clone carrying this T cell receptor (beta chain) was detected once. Libraries were prepared by immunoSEQ multiplex PCR; TCRdb keeps only in-frame clonotypes and omits some of them. Altogether about 43,000 clones are present, approximately 90% being singletons, with the ten largest covering less than 1.5%. These data originate in a study of T cell changes during pregnancy in multiple sclerosis. The TCR sequence derives from a female donor with multiple sclerosis, enrolled in a pregnancy study. The source material was PBMCs (not recorded whether the cells were cultured).

The CDR3 protein is CASSVRGGRWLRLKEKLFF. DNA for the CDR3: TGTGCCAGCAGCGTACGAGGAGGTAGGTGGCTGCGGCTTAAGGAAAAACTGTTTTTT. The chain uses TRBV9 and TRBJ1-4; D gene ambiguous. Trimming stripped 1 base from V and 8 bases from J, with 27 bases between. Germline V gene sequence: CDR1 SGDLS, CDR2 YYNGEE. The CDR3 totals 19 residues.